The clone carrying this T cell receptor beta chain came up a few times. Its antigen is still unknown. The read ends 3 residues shy of where the CDR3 ends; the end is completed using the germline J gene. Patients and controls were mostly of Caucasian heritage. This entry is derived from a study of T cell clonality in common variable immunodeficiency. After removal of 3 bases from V and 0 bases from J, the junction contained 3 bases not matched to a gene. This CDR3 spans 15 amino acids. The germline V gene has CDR1 MNHNS and CDR2 SASEGT. This table comes from immunoSEQ multiplex PCR, and its TCRdb copy is limited to in-frame clones, with some not included. This repertoire lists roughly 42,000 clones without singletons; 5% to 6.5% sits in the top ten. Overall study results and limits: TCRbeta clonality was increased in CVID versus healthy controls. Fewer deletions and N-nucleotide insertions were reportedly seen in common variable immunodeficiency TCR beta sequences.

Sequencing was done on a sample of peripheral blood mononuclear cells. The TCR comes from a human donor with common variable immunodeficiency. The V and J genes are TRBV6-1 and TRBJ2-7, with TRBD2 identical over 9 bases. The CDR3 sequence: CASSEASGVSYEQYF. The DNA read from the CDR3 is TGTGCCAGCAGTGAGGCTAGCGGGGTCTCCTACGAG.